This T cell receptor (beta chain) was identified during a study of Ad26.COV2.S vaccination and SARS-CoV-2 variants. Whole-study findings and limits: Estimates derived from TCR breadth and depth analyses may have underestimated total T cell responses.

About this clone itself: Its antigen is not known.

Here immunoSEQ multiplex PCR was the method, and the copy in TCRdb shows in-frame clones only, minus some. Of some 350,000 clones in the sample, about 91% were seen once. Trimming took off 0 bases at V and 2 bases at J, with 16 bases between the two ends. The CDR3 consists of 17 residues. Germline values: CDR1 LGHDT, CDR2 YNNKEL (reference sequence). This TCR was sampled from a human donor who had recovered from COVID-19. This rearrangement joins TRBV3-1 (or the pseudogene TRBV3-2) to TRBJ1-1; D gene ambiguous. Sequences were derived from peripheral blood, sampled after recovery from COVID-19. CDR3 nucleotide sequence: TGTGCCAGCAGCCAAGATATTAAGGGAAGAAGAAACACTGAAGCTTTCTTT. Its protein product is CASSQDIKGRRNTEAFF.